This TCR beta chain was sequenced in a study of TIL therapy for anti-PD-1-resistant metastatic lung cancer. This sample's time point: pre-treatment sample, taken before nivolumab and TIL therapy. The immunoSEQ assay was v3. Only in-frame clones appear in the TCRdb table, and some are missing; sequencing was by immunoSEQ multiplex PCR. The data contain about 50,000 clones, 80% to 90% of them singletons. Source: blood, taken at baseline. The sequence came from a person aged 30 to 80 with non-small cell lung cancer.

The CDR3 nucleotides are TGTGCCAGCAGCGTTATCGGACAGACCGGCTCTGGGACCATATATTTT. The encoded protein is CASSVIGQTGSGTIYF. The chain uses TRBV9 and TRBJ1-3; D might be TRBD1 (6 bases). CDR1 is SGDLS and CDR2 is YYNGEE in the germline V gene. Trimming took off 2 bases at V and 10 bases at J, with 22 bases between the two ends. This CDR3 is 16 amino acids long.